The 20 T cell receptor beta chains in this list originate from one sample, sequenced in a study of spatial heterogeneity in lung cancer. One entry per CDR3 protein, called by TCRdb with MiXCR from the 5' RACE reads. The table lists roughly 79,000 distinct CDR3 sequences, under 8.5% of them singletons. Time point noted: sample taken at primary tumor resection. Sample: PBMCs, taken at surgery. The receptor source for this set is a male donor with early-stage non-small cell lung cancer.

The chain has TRBV20-1 and TRBJ2-3; 7 nucleotides align to TRBD2. The V gene end was trimmed by 6 bases and the J gene end by 2 bases; junction bases not matched to a gene: 2. CDR3 size: 12 residues. The germline V gene encodes CDR1 DFQATT and CDR2 SNEGSKA (reference sequence). The CDR3 sequence is CSAGGITDTQYF. The CDR3 coding sequence is TGCAGTGCGGGGGGGATCACAGATACGCAGTATTTT.

This clonotype occurred a few times. The rearrangement links TRBV20-1 to TRBJ2-7; D call uncertain. V lost 0 bases, J lost 5 bases, and 14 bases lay in between. The germline CDR1 and CDR2 sequences are DFQATT and SNEGSKA (reference sequence). This CDR3 comprises 14 residues. The CDR3 spells CSARDARLLDEQYF. In nucleotides, the CDR3 is TGCAGTGCTAGAGACGCGCGGCTCCTGGACGAGCAGTACTTC.

This clonotype was picked up many times. The V and J genes are TRBV11-3 and TRBJ2-7, with D unresolved. The CDR3 is made up of 12 amino acids. CDR1 SGHNT and CDR2 YENEEA come from the germline V gene. V lost 1 base, J lost 3 bases, and 4 bases lay in between. CDR3: CASSLVSYEQYF. CDR3 in DNA: TGTGCCAGCAGCTTAGTGAGCTACGAGCAGTACTTC.

This clonotype was counted ten times or more. This CDR3 is CSEGQGFSNQPQHF. CDR3 bases: TGCAGCGAGGGACAGGGGTTTAGCAATCAGCCCCAGCATTTT. This chain joins TRBV29-1 and TRBJ1-5; 10 bases match TRBD1. Looked up from germline, CDR1 is SQVTM and CDR2 is ANQGSEA. The CDR3 contains 14 residues. V shed 7 bases, J shed 0 bases, and the junction held 3 bases outside the gene matches.

This clonotype was seen more than once but under ten times. The chain links TRBV7-6 to TRBJ2-7, with D perhaps matching TRBD1 (5 bases). Per the germline V gene, CDR1 is SGHVS and CDR2 is FNYEAQ. CDR3 size: 12 residues. Trimming took 5 bases from V and 6 from J, leaving 11 bases between them. The CDR3 DNA reads as TGTGCCAGCAGCGGCAGGGCGTCCGAGCAGTACTTC. As protein: CASSGRASEQYF. Combining the CDR3 with reference TRBV7-6 and TRBJ2-7 gives the whole variable domain GAGVSQSPRYKVTKRGQDVALRCDPISGHVSLYWYRQALGQGPEFLTYFNYEAQQDKSGLPNDRFSAERPEGSISTLTIQRTEQRDSAMYRCASSGRASEQYFGPGTRLTVT.

This clonotype was recorded at least ten times. The gene calls are TRBV30 and TRBJ1-5; no firm D call. The germline V and J ends were trimmed by 0 bases and 2 bases, with 17 bases remaining between them. Germline lookup yields CDR1 GTSNPN and CDR2 SVGIG (reference sequence). The CDR3 totals 17 residues. The DNA for the CDR3 is TGTGCCTGGAGTGTACCGCGAGGGATAGGTGGCAATCAGCCCCAGCATTTT. This translates into CAWSVPRGIGGNQPQHF.

This clonotype was counted ten times or more. The CDR3 bases are TGCAGTGCGCGGGGCTTCGAGGGGACAGATACGCAGTATTTT. Protein: CSARGFEGTDTQYF. J is TRBJ2-3 and V is TRBV20-1, with D perhaps matching TRBD2 (6 bases). CDR3 length: 14 residues. Trimming cost V 6 bases and J 3 bases, with 16 bases left between them. Germline-derived CDR1 and CDR2 are DFQATT and SNEGSKA (reference sequence).

The chain recombines TRBV7-9 with TRBJ1-1; D is undetermined. The germline V gene encodes CDR1 SEHNR and CDR2 FQNEAQ (reference sequence). The CDR3 has 14 residues. V lost 6 bases to trimming and J lost 0 bases, with 11 bases between them. The CDR3 DNA sequence: TGTGCCAGCAGACAGCCTTCAATGAACACTGAAGCTTTCTTT. Protein sequence: CASRQPSMNTEAFF.

This clonotype was counted at least ten times. CDR3 residues: CASSLRAPPDSPPTEAFF. DNA of the CDR3: TGTGCCAGCAGTCTTCGCGCTCCCCCGGACAGTCCTCCCACTGAAGCTTTCTTT. The chain couples TRBV12-3 or TRBV12-4 to TRBJ1-1; the D gene is possibly TRBD1 (6 bases). With 5 bases removed from V and 4 bases from J, the gap between germline ends came to 26 bases. The CDR3 runs to 18 residues.

In its sample, this clonotype was seen many times. This chain connects TRBV6-5 to TRBJ2-7, with 12 bases lining up with TRBD1. The trim removed 8 bases at V and 5 bases at J, leaving 10 bases unmatched. CDR1 is MNHEY and CDR2 is SVGAGI in the germline V gene. This CDR3 has 15 residues. The CDR3 DNA follows: TGTGCCAGCGCCCTAACCGGGACAGGGGGCCACGAGCAGTACTTC. It yields the protein CASALTGTGGHEQYF.

This clonotype was seen ten or more times. The chain combines TRBV7-2 with TRBJ1-4, with D tentatively TRBD1 (5 bases). Trimming removed 7 bases from V and 7 bases from J, with 13 bases in between. The CDR3 runs to 13 residues. Germline CDR1 reads SGHTA; CDR2 reads FQGNSA. This CDR3 is CASTGTGSEKLFF. The CDR3 bases are TGTGCCAGCACGGGGACGGGTAGTGAAAAACTGTTTTTT.

The gene calls are TRBV20-1 and TRBJ2-7, with 14 nucleotides matching TRBD2. The germline V gene has CDR1 DFQATT and CDR2 SNEGSKA (reference sequence). J gave up 0 bases and V 0 bases, and 4 bases lay outside the gene matches. The CDR3 has 17 residues. The CDR3 nucleotides are TGCAGTGCTAGAGATCCGACTAGCGGGAGGGACTCCTACGAGCAGTACTTC. Amino acid sequence: CSARDPTSGRDSYEQYF.

This clonotype was counted between two and nine times. The chain has TRBV6-6 and TRBJ2-2; TRBD1 might be the D (6 bases). This CDR3 spans 15 amino acids. Trimming left V 2 bases short and J 4 bases short, with 11 bases between. Germline assignment: CDR1 MNHNY and CDR2 SVGAGI (reference sequence). The CDR3 sequence: CASSYQTGITGELFF. CDR3 DNA: TGTGCCAGCAGTTACCAAACAGGGATCACCGGGGAGCTGTTTTTT.

This clonotype has at least ten counts. The chain has TRBV5-1 and TRBJ1-1; 7 bases agree with TRBD1. CDR1 SGHRS and CDR2 YFSETQ come from the germline V gene. The CDR3 contains 14 residues. V lost 4 bases and J lost 4; bases outside the gene matches: 7. The CDR3 spells CASSRETGSTEAFF. Written as DNA, the CDR3 is TGCGCCAGCAGCCGCGAGACAGGGAGCACTGAAGCTTTCTTT.

This clonotype was counted at least ten times. This chain connects TRBV29-1 to TRBJ2-2; D unclear. Trimming left V 5 bases short and J 7 bases short, with 14 bases between. The CDR3 totals 13 residues. The germline V gene encodes CDR1 SQVTM and CDR2 ANQGSEA. DNA of the CDR3: TGCAGCGTTACCGGTACCCTCGACGGGGAGCTGTTTTTT. Protein: CSVTGTLDGELFF.

The chain links TRBV7-9 to TRBJ1-1, with unresolved D. The CDR3 spans 15 residues. From germline, CDR1 is SEHNR and CDR2 FQNEAQ (reference sequence). V lost 4 bases and J lost 2, with 14 bases in between. The CDR3 sequence: CASSSDPLKNTEAFF. Written as DNA, the CDR3 is TGTGCCAGCAGCTCGGATCCTCTAAAAAACACTGAAGCTTTCTTT. The full variable domain, rest sourced from reference TRBV7-9 and TRBJ1-1, is DTGVSQNPRHKITKRGQNVTFRCDPISEHNRLYWYRQTLGQGPEFLTYFQNEAQLEKSRLLSDRFSAERPKGSFSTLEIQRTEQGDSAMYLCASSSDPLKNTEAFFGQGTRLTVV.

This clonotype was seen many times. CDR3 sequence: CASSLHLASEQFF. In DNA, the CDR3 is TGTGCCAGCAGCCTACACCTAGCCTCTGAGCAGTTCTTC. This chain connects TRBV11-2 to TRBJ2-1; D possibly corresponds to TRBD2 (5 bases). Germline-derived CDR1 and CDR2 are SGHAT and FQNNGV. V was cut by 5 bases and J by 9 bases, with 14 bases left in between. The CDR3 is 13 amino acids.

This clonotype has a count of ten or more. Here the CDR3 reads CASSYRREPTYEQYF. For the CDR3, the DNA is TGTGCCAGCAGTTACCGGCGGGAGCCAACCTACGAGCAGTACTTC. The gene calls are TRBV6-5 and TRBJ2-7; 7 bases align to TRBD2. Germline-derived CDR1 and CDR2 are MNHEY and SVGAGI. V dropped 2 bases and J dropped 2; count of bases not matched to a gene: 6. The length of the CDR3 is 15 residues.

This clonotype came up many times. The V gene is TRBV3-1, the J gene TRBJ2-5; D is perhaps TRBD2 (5 bases). Between the trimmed V and J ends, which lost 1 base and 3 bases, there was a span of 12 bases. The CDR3 runs 15 residues. Germline CDR1 and CDR2: LGHDT and YNNKEL (reference sequence). The chain's CDR3 is CASSQVGGGKETQYF. CDR3 in DNA: TGTGCCAGCAGCCAAGTTGGAGGCGGTAAAGAGACCCAGTACTTC.

This chain connects TRBV6-5 to TRBJ1-1; 9 bases agree with TRBD1. The CDR3 is made up of 11 amino acids. Trimming at V came to 8 bases and at J to 8 bases, leaving 3 bases not matched to a gene. In germline, CDR1 is MNHEY, CDR2 SVGAGI. CDR3 coding DNA: TGTGCCAGCGGCGGGACAGGGGAAGCTTTCTTT. Protein product: CASGGTGEAFF.